The clone carrying this TCR beta chain was counted ten times or more. What it binds is unknown. This CDR3 spans 12 amino acids. The V end was cut by 6 bases, the J end by 7 bases, with 9 bases between. These data originate in a study of Graves' ophthalmopathy and Graves' hyperthyroidism. Ophthalmopathy cases showed moderate-to-severe activity, scoring CAS ≥3 and NOSPECS ≥4, with duration under 3 months. PBMCs had their origin in fresh peripheral blood (roughly 11 ml). The study amplified TCR beta CDR3 regions using RNA transcripts. First-round RT-PCR employed HTBI primers, with a second-round multiplex PCR after it. TCRdb processed the multiplex PCR reads anew with MiXCR; each CDR3 protein has one entry. The sample includes hundreds of thousands of distinct CDR3 sequences, about two fifths of them seen just once. Broader study findings: The authors also found most expanded thyroid clonotypes above 0.001 frequency in blood.

This sequence joins TRBV12-3 or TRBV12-4 and TRBJ1-4; D may be TRBD1 (5 bases). Sequenced: peripheral blood. The clonotype was recovered from an adult man with Graves' ophthalmopathy. The CDR3 DNA reads as TGTGCCAGCAGACCCGACAGTGAAAAACTGTTTTTT. Protein sequence: CASRPDSEKLFF.